This T cell receptor beta chain was found in a study of T cells expressing NK-cell markers. Whole-study results and caveats: There were a few donors in whom these clonotypes also led the CD3+CD56-NKG2C+ fraction.

For TCR beta, cDNA was produced by 5'RACE template switching with UMIs. Reanalyzing the 5' RACE reads, TCRdb keeps one entry per CDR3 protein, without DNA. This sample contains around 380,000 distinct CDR3 sequences. About this clonotype itself: Antigen: not known.

The clonotype originates from a woman in her forties or fifties in good health. The sequenced sample was blood T cells: a sorted CD56 or NKG2C T cell subset, CD4+ or CD8+ T cells, or bulk PBMC T cells (not recorded which).

This CDR3 is CASSPGGTYYEQYF. The V and J genes are TRBV13 and TRBJ2-7; TCRdb names TRBD1, which stays unverified in the absence of DNA. From germline, CDR1 is PRHDT and CDR2 FYEKMQ (reference sequence). This CDR3 comprises 14 residues.